These 29 T cell receptor beta chains came from one sample sequenced in a study of blood T cell repertoires in COVID-19. The repertoire was sequenced with immunoSEQ multiplex PCR; TCRdb's copy has only in-frame clones and lacks some. The sample shows some 260,000 clones, about 88% of them seen only once. The sequenced material came from peripheral blood. The receptor source for this set is a middle-aged woman who had recovered from COVID-19.

This chain joins TRBV28 and TRBJ1-4, with D tentatively TRBD1 (5 bases). Germline-derived CDR1 and CDR2 are MDHEN and SYDVKM. This CDR3 is 13 amino acids long. V was pared by 10 bases and J by 3 bases, with 12 bases between. CDR3 in DNA: TGTGCCACCCGTCGGGGGGCTAATGAAAAACTGTTTTTT. As protein: CATRRGANEKLFF.

V is TRBV3-1 (or the pseudogene TRBV3-2) and J is TRBJ2-1; TRBD2 agrees at 10 bases. J lost 5 bases, V lost 0 bases, and 13 bases had no gene match. The germline V gene has CDR1 LGHDT and CDR2 YNNKEL (reference sequence). CDR3 size: 19 residues. DNA for the CDR3: TGTGCCAGCAGCCAAGATCGGGGCAGCGGGAGGGCCCAAAACAATGAGCAGTTCTTC. It codes for CASSQDRGSGRAQNNEQFF.

This sequence joins TRBV3-1 (or the pseudogene TRBV3-2) and TRBJ1-2; no firm D call. Germline V gene lookup returns CDR1 LGHDT and CDR2 YNNKEL (reference sequence). V was pared by 0 bases and J by 8 bases, with 7 bases between. This CDR3 is 12 amino acids long. CDR3 protein: CASSQESRGYTF. The CDR3 DNA follows: TGTGCCAGCAGCCAAGAGTCTCGGGGCTACACCTTC.

This chain links TRBV7-2 with TRBJ1-6; perhaps TRBD1 as D (6 bases). The CDR3 spans 16 residues. With 6 bases removed from V and 6 bases from J, the gap between germline ends came to 18 bases. The germline V gene encodes CDR1 SGHTA and CDR2 FQGNSA. The CDR3 nucleotides are TGTGCCAGCAGAATTCGATTACAGGGTCTTAATTCACCCCTCCACTTT. It encodes CASRIRLQGLNSPLHF.

This sequence joins TRBV9 and TRBJ2-2; TRBD1 agrees at 8 bases. J lost 4 bases, V lost 4 bases, and 9 bases had no gene match. Per the germline V gene, CDR1 is SGDLS and CDR2 is YYNGEE. The CDR3 consists of 16 residues. In DNA, the CDR3 is TGTGCCAGCAGCACCCTTGGACAGGGCCTCACCGGGGAGCTGTTTTTT. Translating gives CASSTLGQGLTGELFF.

V is TRBV4-2 and J is TRBJ1-2; the D is unclear. CDR3 length: 13 residues. CDR1 and CDR2 from the germline V gene are LGHNA and YNFKEQ. V lost 3 bases and J lost 8, with 13 bases in between. The CDR3 reads CASSHQNARGYTF. DNA of the CDR3: TGTGCCAGCAGCCACCAGAATGCGCGGGGCTACACCTTC.

This clone was recorded once. The V and J genes are TRBV6-5 and TRBJ2-2, with TRBD2 matching over 9 bases. The CDR3 is made up of 14 amino acids. Germline V gives CDR1 MNHEY, CDR2 SVGAGI. V lost 4 bases to trimming and J lost 6 bases; unmatched junction nucleotides: 3. The CDR3 sequence is CASSSQREAGELFF. The CDR3 DNA sequence: TGTGCCAGCAGTTCCCAGCGGGAGGCCGGGGAGCTGTTTTTT.

This chain connects TRBV3-1 (or the pseudogene TRBV3-2) to TRBJ2-7; 11 nucleotides match TRBD2. The junction had 8 bases not matched to a gene; V was cut back by 4 bases and J by 3 bases. Germline CDR1 LGHDT, CDR2 YNNKEL (reference sequence). The CDR3 extends over 16 amino acids. CDR3 bases: TGTGCCAGCAGCCGACACCCCACTAGCGGGGGCTACGAGCAGTACTTC. It codes for CASSRHPTSGGYEQYF.

The chain employs TRBV11-2 and TRBJ2-7, with 8 positions matching TRBD2. CDR1 is SGHAT, CDR2 FQNNGV, per germline. The V gene end was trimmed by 3 bases and the J gene end by 0 bases; junction bases not matched to a gene: 4. This CDR3 is built from 15 residues. CDR3 region: CASSLERGTSYEQYF. In DNA form, the CDR3 reads TGTGCCAGCAGCTTGGAGCGGGGGACCTCCTACGAGCAGTACTTC.

This clone has just one count. The V and J genes are TRBV23-1 and TRBJ2-2, with 8 bases aligning to TRBD1. TRBV23-1 is assigned to the ORF class and has an uncertain function. The CDR3 contains 19 residues. The V and J ends lost 0 bases and 5 bases, in that order; junction bases with no gene match: 14. The CDR3 sequence is CASSQSGQAPCSETGELFF. CDR3 nucleotide sequence: TGCGCCAGCAGTCAATCGGGACAGGCCCCTTGCTCTGAGACCGGGGAGCTGTTTTTT.

This chain joins TRBV5-4 and TRBJ2-1, with TRBD2 as a possible D gene (6 bases). The CDR3 contains 15 residues. Germline CDR1 is SGHNT and CDR2 is YYREEE (reference sequence). The germline V and J ends were trimmed by 4 bases and 0 bases, with 11 bases remaining between them. CDR3 residues: CASSLAGSSYNEQFF. The CDR3 nucleotides are TGTGCCAGCAGCCTGGCGGGGAGCTCCTACAATGAGCAGTTCTTC.

The chain is built from TRBV6-6 and TRBJ2-2; the match to TRBD1 covers 8 bases. V gave up 2 bases and J gave up 6 bases; unmatched junction bases: 2. Per the germline V gene, CDR1 is MNHNY and CDR2 is SVGAGI (reference sequence). This CDR3 has 14 amino acids. The DNA of the CDR3 is TGTGCCAGCAGTTACAACAGGGGGGCCGGGGAGCTGTTTTTT. Translation gives CASSYNRGAGELFF.

The V gene is TRBV24-1, the J gene TRBJ2-2; perhaps TRBD1 as D (6 bases). Germline CDR1 reads KGHDR; CDR2 reads SFDVKD. The germline V and J ends were trimmed by 4 bases and 8 bases, with 19 bases remaining between them. This CDR3 has 16 amino acids. DNA of the CDR3: TGTGCCACCAGTGACCCCCTGGGGGCCGGCGGTGGGGAGCTGTTTTTT. Translation: CATSDPLGAGGGELFF.

The chain uses TRBV11-3 and TRBJ2-7; 9 bases line up with TRBD2. This CDR3 contains 16 residues. V lost 5 bases, J lost 5 bases, and 13 bases stayed unmatched. In germline, CDR1 is SGHNT, CDR2 YENEEA. Written as DNA, the CDR3 is TGTGCCAGCAGCCTCGATAGCGGGAGTTCGGGTCACGAGCAGTACTTC. It specifies CASSLDSGSSGHEQYF.

The rearrangement uses TRBV30 and TRBJ2-1, with 7 bases fitting TRBD1. V was clipped by 2 bases and J by 7 bases; unmatched bases: 2. In germline, CDR1 is GTSNPN, CDR2 SVGIG (reference sequence). The CDR3 loop spans 12 amino acids. CDR3 protein: CAWSLTGNEQFF. CDR3 bases: TGTGCCTGGAGTCTGACAGGGAATGAGCAGTTCTTC.

The J gene is TRBJ2-1, the V gene TRBV9, with 7 nucleotides matching TRBD2. V lost 2 bases to trimming and J lost 6 bases; unmatched junction nucleotides: 2. Germline-derived CDR1 and CDR2 are SGDLS and YYNGEE. The CDR3 sequence is 13 residues long. The CDR3 sequence is CASSVGTINEQFF. The CDR3 bases are TGTGCCAGCAGCGTCGGGACTATCAATGAGCAGTTCTTC.

This clone came up many times. The chain couples TRBV6-1 to TRBJ2-7; maybe TRBD2 (7 bases). V lost 4 bases, J lost 5 bases, and 21 bases lay in between. CDR1 and CDR2 (germline): MNHNS, SASEGT. This CDR3 is built from 16 residues. Here the CDR3 reads CASSAEQGLGTNEQYF. In DNA, the CDR3 is TGTGCCAGCAGTGCAGAACAGGGACTTGGGACTAACGAGCAGTACTTC.

The chain is built from TRBV5-4 and TRBJ2-2, with D perhaps TRBD2 (6 bases). Per germline, CDR1 SGHNT and CDR2 YYREEE (reference sequence). Trimming shortened V by 7 bases and J by 1 base, and 17 bases separated the two germline ends. The CDR3 length is 16 residues. The CDR3 protein is CASANGGGVNTGELFF. The DNA for the CDR3 is TGTGCCAGCGCTAATGGAGGCGGGGTGAACACCGGGGAGCTGTTTTTT. The complete variable domain, with remaining parts taken from reference TRBV5-4 and TRBJ2-2, reads ETGVTQSPTHLIKTRGQQVTLRCSSQSGHNTVSWYQQALGQGPQFIFQYYREEENGRGNFPPRFSGLQFPNYSSELNVNALELDDSALYLCASANGGGVNTGELFFGEGSRLTVL.

The rearrangement links TRBV7-3 to TRBJ2-1; maybe TRBD1 (6 bases). CDR1 is SGHTA and CDR2 is FQGTGA in the germline V gene. This CDR3 region has 17 residues. Between the trimmed V and J ends, which lost 1 base and 5 bases, there was a span of 18 bases. The CDR3 loop reads CASSLIRGSGRDNEQFF. The CDR3 DNA reads TGTGCCAGCAGCTTAATTAGGGGGTCTGGAAGAGACAATGAGCAGTTCTTC.

This clone was counted only a few times. V gene TRBV4-3 combines with J gene TRBJ2-7; TRBD1 matches 8 bases. The V segment lost 4 bases and the J segment 5 bases; nucleotides outside the gene matches: 7. This CDR3 comprises 14 residues. Germline CDR1 LGHNA, CDR2 YSLEER. Here the CDR3 reads CASSRLTGDHEQYF. The DNA of the CDR3 is TGCGCCAGCAGCCGCTTGACAGGGGACCACGAGCAGTACTTC.

J is TRBJ2-1 and V is TRBV20-1; a possible D gene is TRBD2 (7 bases). This CDR3 comprises 14 residues. The germline gives CDR1 DFQATT, CDR2 SNEGSKA (reference sequence). V shed 3 bases and J shed 4 bases, with 13 bases lying between them. The CDR3, as DNA: TGCAGTGCTAGTCGGGGGGCCCCGTACAATGAGCAGTTCTTC. Translating gives CSASRGAPYNEQFF.

The chain recombines TRBV6-5 with TRBJ1-4; TRBD1 is a possible D gene (6 bases). The CDR3 length is 15 residues. In germline, CDR1 is MNHEY, CDR2 SVGAGI. Trimming removed 0 bases from V and 8 bases from J, with 13 bases in between. The CDR3 region is CASSYSHLGGEKLFF. The CDR3 DNA reads TGTGCCAGCAGTTACTCGCACCTTGGGGGCGAAAAACTGTTTTTT.

This clone was seen just once. The chain links TRBV2 to TRBJ2-7, with 7 bases that match TRBD1. The CDR3 loop spans 17 amino acids. Germline CDR1 is SNHLY and CDR2 is FYNNEI. Trimming took 4 bases from V and 0 from J; bases not matched to a gene: 12. The CDR3: CASSGLWGQTSSYEQYF. The CDR3 region has the DNA TGTGCCAGCAGTGGCCTTTGGGGACAGACAAGCTCCTACGAGCAGTACTTC.

This sequence joins TRBV10-3 and TRBJ2-7, with 13 bases aligning to TRBD2. CDR3 length: 14 amino acids. Germline trimming cut 7 bases from V and 3 bases from J; bases unmatched to any gene: 3. CDR1 and CDR2 (germline): ENHRY, SYGVKD. The CDR3 here is CAIKTSGGIYEQYF. Written as DNA, the CDR3 is TGTGCCATCAAGACTAGCGGGGGGATCTACGAGCAGTACTTC.

V gene TRBV9 combines with J gene TRBJ2-3, with D unclear. V was pared by 4 bases and J by 1 base, with 10 bases between. Germline values: CDR1 SGDLS, CDR2 YYNGEE. The CDR3 contains 14 residues. The CDR3 sequence is CASSSSRGTDTQYF. The CDR3 nucleotides are TGTGCCAGCAGCTCCTCCCGGGGCACAGATACGCAGTATTTT. Based on the CDR3 plus reference TRBV9 and TRBJ2-3, the full variable domain is DSGVTQTPKHLITATGQRVTLRCSPRSGDLSVYWYQQSLDQGLQFLIQYYNGEERAKGNILERFSAQQFPDLHSELNLSSLELGDSALYFCASSSSRGTDTQYFGPGTRLTVL.

The V and J genes are TRBV24-1 and TRBJ1-2; 7 bases align to TRBD1. V lost 4 bases, J lost 8 bases, and 3 bases stayed unmatched. The CDR3 length is 12 residues. The germline gives CDR1 KGHDR, CDR2 SFDVKD. Written as DNA, the CDR3 is TGTGCCACCAGTGACAGGGGGGACGGCTACACCTTC. Protein sequence: CATSDRGDGYTF.

The chain joins TRBV11-2 to TRBJ2-3; 7 bases are shared with TRBD1. Germline CDR1 reads SGHAT; CDR2 reads FQNNGV. The CDR3 has 18 amino acids. With V trimmed by 1 base and J by 0 bases, 10 bases remained unmatched. The CDR3 DNA reads as TGTGCCAGCAGCTTAGCATTCACAGGGGTCCGGAGCACAGATACGCAGTATTTT. It translates to CASSLAFTGVRSTDTQYF.

The rearrangement links TRBV24-1 to TRBJ2-3; TRBD1 might be the D (5 bases). The CDR3 sequence is 16 residues long. Per germline, CDR1 KGHDR and CDR2 SFDVKD. The ends were cut back, 5 bases at V and 0 bases at J, with 14 bases in the middle. The CDR3 loop reads CATSARVASSTDTQYF. The CDR3 DNA sequence: TGTGCCACCAGTGCCAGGGTAGCTTCTAGCACAGATACGCAGTATTTT.

CDR3 coding DNA: TGTGCCAGCAGCGGGGGAGGTAGGGAGACCCAGTACTTC. Protein product: CASSGGGRETQYF. This chain uses TRBV11-3 with TRBJ2-5, with D perhaps matching TRBD2 (6 bases). The CDR3 consists of 13 residues. Trimming took off 5 bases at V and 5 bases at J, with 12 bases between the two ends. In germline, CDR1 is SGHNT, CDR2 YENEEA.